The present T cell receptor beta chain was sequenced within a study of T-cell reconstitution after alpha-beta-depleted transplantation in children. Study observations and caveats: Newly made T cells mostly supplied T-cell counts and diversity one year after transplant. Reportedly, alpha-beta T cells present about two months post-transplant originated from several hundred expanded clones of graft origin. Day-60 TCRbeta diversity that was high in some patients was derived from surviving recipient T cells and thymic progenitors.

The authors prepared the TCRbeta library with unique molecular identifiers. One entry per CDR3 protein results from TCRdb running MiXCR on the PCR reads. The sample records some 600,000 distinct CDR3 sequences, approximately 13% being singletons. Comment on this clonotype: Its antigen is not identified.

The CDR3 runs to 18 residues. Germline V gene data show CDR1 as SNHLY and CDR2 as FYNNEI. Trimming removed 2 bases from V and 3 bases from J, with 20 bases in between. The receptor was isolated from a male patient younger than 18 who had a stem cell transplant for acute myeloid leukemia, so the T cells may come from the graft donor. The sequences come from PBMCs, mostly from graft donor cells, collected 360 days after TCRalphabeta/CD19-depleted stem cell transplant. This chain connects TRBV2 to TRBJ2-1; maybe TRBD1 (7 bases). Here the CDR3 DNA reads TGTGCCAGCAGTGAACGGGCGCACAGGGGAGGCGGCTACAATGAGCAGTTCTTC. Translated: CASSERAHRGGGYNEQFF.